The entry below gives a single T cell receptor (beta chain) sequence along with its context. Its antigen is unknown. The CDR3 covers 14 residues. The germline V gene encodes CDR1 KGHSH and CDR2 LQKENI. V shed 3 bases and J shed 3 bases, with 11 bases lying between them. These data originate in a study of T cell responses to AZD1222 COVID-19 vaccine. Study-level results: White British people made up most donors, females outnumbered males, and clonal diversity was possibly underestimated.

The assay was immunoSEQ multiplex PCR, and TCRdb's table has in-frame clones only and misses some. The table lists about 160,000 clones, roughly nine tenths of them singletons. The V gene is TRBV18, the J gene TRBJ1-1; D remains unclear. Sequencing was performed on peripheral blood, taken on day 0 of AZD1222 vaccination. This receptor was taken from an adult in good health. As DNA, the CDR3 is TGTGCCAGCTCACCTCTTGGGCCCTACACTGAAGCTTTCTTT. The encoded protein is CASSPLGPYTEAFF. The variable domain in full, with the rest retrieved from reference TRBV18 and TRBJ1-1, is NAGVMQNPRHLVRRRGQEARLRCSPMKGHSHVYWYRQLPEEGLKFMVYLQKENIIDESGMPKERFSAEFPKEGPSILRIQQVVRGDSAAYFCASSPLGPYTEAFFGQGTRLTVV.